Shown below are 21 T cell receptor beta chains from a single sample sequenced in a study of cytomegalovirus exposure and HLA in healthy donors. It was with 60 Vbeta and 13 Jbeta primers that the PCR ran. Profiling relied on immunoSEQ multiplex PCR, and the TCRdb table lists in-frame clones only, not all of them. The profile shows a few hundred thousand clones, around 80% of them singletons. The material sequenced was PBMCs. These receptors all stem from a middle-aged man in good health and CMV-seronegative.

The chain carries TRBV4-1 and TRBJ2-1, with 8 bases that match TRBD2. V shed 0 bases and J 3 bases; nucleotides not matched to a gene: 10. Germline V gene sequence: CDR1 MGHRA, CDR2 YSYEKL. CDR3 length equals 18 residues. The CDR3 protein is CASSQDISGRLYYNEQFF. The CDR3 coding sequence is TGCGCCAGCAGCCAAGATATAAGCGGGAGACTTTACTACAATGAGCAGTTCTTC.

V and J are TRBV7-2 and TRBJ1-1, with D tentatively TRBD1 (5 bases). Trimming removed 5 bases at V and 1 base at J, with 11 bases between. CDR1 SGHTA and CDR2 FQGNSA come from the germline V gene. The CDR3 is made up of 14 amino acids. The CDR3 sequence is CASSAFGGNTEAFF. CDR3 nucleotides: TGTGCCAGCAGCGCATTCGGGGGGAACACTGAAGCTTTCTTT.

This chain joins TRBV7-2 and TRBJ2-7; D remains unclear. Per germline, CDR1 SGHTA and CDR2 FQGNSA. The CDR3 contains 12 residues. Trimming cost V 0 bases and J 5 bases, with 5 bases left between them. As DNA, the CDR3 is TGTGCCAGCAGCTTAGCTCATCACGAGCAGTACTTC. It specifies CASSLAHHEQYF.

The chain has TRBV28 and TRBJ2-7, with TRBD1 matching 11 bases. J gave up 6 bases and V 6 bases, and 4 bases lay outside the gene matches. CDR1 and CDR2 (germline): MDHEN, SYDVKM. The CDR3 length is 13 residues. CDR3 nucleotide sequence: TGTGCCAGCAGATGGACAGGGGGCCGCGAGCAGTACTTC. Encoded protein: CASRWTGGREQYF. Complete variable domain (other parts from reference TRBV28 and TRBJ2-7): DVKVTQSSRYLVKRTGEKVFLECVQDMDHENMFWYRQDPGLGLRLIYFSYDVKMKEKGDIPEGYSVSREKKERFSLILESASTNQTSMYLCASRWTGGREQYFGPGTRLTVT.

The chain has TRBV19 and TRBJ2-7, with TRBD2 as a possible D gene (6 bases). Trimming took 3 bases from V and 4 from J, leaving 22 bases between them. CDR3 length equals 17 residues. CDR1 is LNHDA and CDR2 is SQIVND in the germline V gene (reference sequence). This CDR3 is CASSIRPGLYVRYEQYF. The CDR3 nucleotides are TGTGCCAGTAGTATCCGGCCGGGACTGTACGTTCGGTACGAGCAGTACTTC. Complete variable domain (other parts from reference TRBV19 and TRBJ2-7): DGGITQSPKYLFRKEGQNVTLSCEQNLNHDAMYWYRQDPGQGLRLIYYSQIVNDFQKGDIAEGYSVSREKKESFPLTVTSAQKNPTAFYLCASSIRPGLYVRYEQYFGPGTRLTVT.

This chain joins TRBV27 and TRBJ1-6; 8 nucleotides align to TRBD1. This CDR3 comprises 14 residues. Per germline, CDR1 MNHEY and CDR2 SMNVEV (reference sequence). V lost 6 bases to trimming and J lost 6 bases; unmatched junction nucleotides: 4. The CDR3 DNA sequence: TGTGCCAGCAGGTGGACAGGGCCTAATTCACCCCTCCACTTT. Its protein product is CASRWTGPNSPLHF.

V gene TRBV9 combines with J gene TRBJ2-1; 12 bases match TRBD2. Germline V gene lookup returns CDR1 SGDLS and CDR2 YYNGEE. The length of the CDR3 is 18 residues. Losses at the gene ends were 0 bases for V and 0 bases for J; bases not matched to a gene: 4. As DNA, the CDR3 is TGTGCCAGCAGCGTAGACGGACTAGCGGGGAGCTCCTACAATGAGCAGTTCTTC. The encoded protein is CASSVDGLAGSSYNEQFF. The full variable domain, its missing parts supplied by reference TRBV9 and TRBJ2-1, is DSGVTQTPKHLITATGQRVTLRCSPRSGDLSVYWYQQSLDQGLQFLIQYYNGEERAKGNILERFSAQQFPDLHSELNLSSLELGDSALYFCASSVDGLAGSSYNEQFFGPGTRLTVL.

On this clone itself: Other DNA variants within this sample encode the same CDR3. This chain connects TRBV9 to TRBJ1-3; no clear D gene. In germline, CDR1 is SGDLS, CDR2 YYNGEE. The germline V and J ends were trimmed by 2 bases and 0 bases, with 9 bases remaining between them. This CDR3 region has 15 residues. CDR3 amino acids: CASSVGGLSGNTIYF. The DNA for the CDR3 is TGTGCCAGCAGCGTGGGAGGCCTCTCTGGAAACACCATATATTTT.

V is TRBV9 and J is TRBJ2-5; 8 nucleotides align to TRBD1. The CDR3 length is 16 residues. Germline trimming cut 2 bases from V and 5 bases from J; bases unmatched to any gene: 11. CDR1 and CDR2 from the germline V gene are SGDLS and YYNGEE. CDR3 nucleotide sequence: TGTGCCAGCAGCGTCACGACAGGGGTAATCGGGGAGACCCAGTACTTC. Its protein product is CASSVTTGVIGETQYF.

A single count supports this clone. The chain is built from TRBV5-4 and TRBJ2-3; no definite D call. CDR3 length: 13 amino acids. V lost 4 bases and J 5 bases, leaving 11 bases between the germline ends. Germline assignment: CDR1 SGHNT and CDR2 YYREEE (reference sequence). The CDR3 DNA is TGTGCCAGCAGCCCCGAGGTGGAAGATACGCAGTATTTT. It specifies CASSPEVEDTQYF.

The chain uses TRBV5-1 and TRBJ2-3; 7 bases line up with TRBD2. The CDR3 totals 16 residues. V lost 1 base and J lost 3; bases outside the gene matches: 8. CDR1 is SGHRS, CDR2 YFSETQ, per germline. The CDR3 loop is CASSLTSSGVTDTQYF. CDR3 DNA sequence: TGCGCCAGCAGCTTGACATCTAGCGGAGTTACAGATACGCAGTATTTT.

CDR3 residues: CARTDYSVNTEAFF. In DNA form, the CDR3 reads TGTGCCAGGACCGACTACTCCGTGAACACTGAAGCTTTCTTT. V usage is TRBV2 and J usage is TRBJ1-1; the D is unclear. The CDR3 length is 14 residues. CDR1 and CDR2 from the germline V gene are SNHLY and FYNNEI. V was pared by 9 bases and J by 0 bases, with 14 bases between.

The V call is TRBV6-1, the J call TRBJ1-1; a possible D gene is TRBD1 (6 bases). CDR1 and CDR2 from the germline V gene are MNHNS and SASEGT. Trimming cost V 1 base and J 5 bases, with 20 bases left between them. This CDR3 has 17 amino acids. The chain's CDR3 is CASSEEDLRGGKTEAFF. The CDR3 nucleotides read TGTGCCAGCAGTGAAGAGGACCTCAGGGGAGGGAAAACTGAAGCTTTCTTT.

The DNA of the CDR3 is TGTGCCAGCAGCTTAGCGGGGCGCCCCTATATCCATGAGCAGTTCTTC. Its translation is CASSLAGRPYIHEQFF. J is TRBJ2-1 and V is TRBV7-6, with D tentatively TRBD1 (5 bases). V lost 0 bases to trimming and J lost 8 bases, with 17 bases between them. The CDR3 has 16 amino acids. CDR1 is SGHVS, CDR2 FNYEAQ, per germline. The variable domain in full, completed from reference TRBV7-6 and TRBJ2-1, reads GAGVSQSPRYKVTKRGQDVALRCDPISGHVSLYWYRQALGQGPEFLTYFNYEAQQDKSGLPNDRFSAERPEGSISTLTIQRTEQRDSAMYRCASSLAGRPYIHEQFFGPGTRLTVL.

The chain employs TRBV29-1 and TRBJ1-5, with unresolved D. Deletions cut 2 bases from V and 0 bases from J, with 5 bases between. The CDR3 sequence is 13 residues long. Germline values: CDR1 SQVTM, CDR2 ANQGSEA. The CDR3 DNA reads TGCAGCGTTGAATGGGCTAGCAATCAGCCCCAGCATTTT. Its protein product is CSVEWASNQPQHF.

V and J are TRBV2 and TRBJ1-1, with 9 bases fitting TRBD1. Trimming removed 7 bases from V and 5 bases from J; junction bases left unmatched: 5. In germline, CDR1 is SNHLY, CDR2 FYNNEI. The CDR3 covers 13 residues. In DNA form, the CDR3 reads TGTGCCAGCAAGACAGGGGGTCGAACTGAAGCTTTCTTT. Its protein product is CASKTGGRTEAFF.

The V call is TRBV10-3, the J call TRBJ2-5; the D is unclear. Looked up from germline, CDR1 is ENHRY and CDR2 is SYGVKD. V was clipped by 2 bases and J by 11 bases, with 9 bases between them. The CDR3 spans 11 residues. In DNA, the CDR3 is TGTGCCATCAGTGAGAAAATGGAGCAGTACTTC. It specifies CAISEKMEQYF.

In DNA form, the CDR3 reads TGTGCCAGCAGCTTAGATCCCAGAGGGAGTCAGCCCCAGCATTTT. Translating it yields CASSLDPRGSQPQHF. The rearrangement joins TRBV7-2 to TRBJ1-5; no definite D call. Germline CDR1 SGHTA, CDR2 FQGNSA. V lost 1 base to trimming and J lost 6 bases, with 13 bases between them. The CDR3 has 15 amino acids.

Here the CDR3 DNA reads TGTGCCATCAGAGTGGGACAGGGGATGAACACTGAAGCTTTCTTT. Encoded protein: CAIRVGQGMNTEAFF. V is TRBV10-3 and J is TRBJ1-1; 10 bases are shared with TRBD1. V shed 6 bases and J 0 bases; nucleotides not matched to a gene: 4. CDR3 length: 15 amino acids. CDR1 is ENHRY and CDR2 is SYGVKD in the germline V gene.

The chain has TRBV9 and TRBJ2-7; the D gene is possibly TRBD1 (5 bases). V was pared by 6 bases and J by 0 bases, with 13 bases between. Looked up from germline, CDR1 is SGDLS and CDR2 is YYNGEE. The CDR3 is made up of 14 amino acids. The CDR3 coding sequence is TGTGCCAGCACCCAGGGCCAGAGCTCCTACGAGCAGTACTTC. This sequence encodes CASTQGQSSYEQYF.

A remark on this clone: Sequence at one end of the junction differs from germline and may be a read error. The chain employs TRBV7-9 and TRBJ1-2; 10 nucleotides align to TRBD1. Looked up from germline, CDR1 is SEHNR and CDR2 is FQNEAQ (reference sequence). This CDR3 is built from 13 residues. Here the CDR3 reads CSSSWTGGGGYTF. The CDR3 DNA sequence: TGTTCCAGCAGTTGGACAGGGGGTGGCGGCTACACCTTC.